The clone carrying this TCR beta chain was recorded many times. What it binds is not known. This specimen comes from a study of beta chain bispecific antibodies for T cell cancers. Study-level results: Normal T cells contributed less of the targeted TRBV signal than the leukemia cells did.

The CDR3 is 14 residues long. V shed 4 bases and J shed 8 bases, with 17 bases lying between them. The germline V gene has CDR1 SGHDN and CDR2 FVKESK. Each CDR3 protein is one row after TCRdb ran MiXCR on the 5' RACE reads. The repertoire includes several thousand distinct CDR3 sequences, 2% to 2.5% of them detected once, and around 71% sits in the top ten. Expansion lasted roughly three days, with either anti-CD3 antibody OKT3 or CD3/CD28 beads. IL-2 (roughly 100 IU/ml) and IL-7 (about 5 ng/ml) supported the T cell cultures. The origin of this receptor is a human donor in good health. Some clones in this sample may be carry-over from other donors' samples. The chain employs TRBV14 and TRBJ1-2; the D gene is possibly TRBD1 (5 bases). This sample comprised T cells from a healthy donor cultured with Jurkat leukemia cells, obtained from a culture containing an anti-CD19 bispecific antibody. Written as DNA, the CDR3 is TGTGCCAGCAGCCCGACGGGGGGACGGGACGGCTACACCTTC. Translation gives CASSPTGGRDGYTF.